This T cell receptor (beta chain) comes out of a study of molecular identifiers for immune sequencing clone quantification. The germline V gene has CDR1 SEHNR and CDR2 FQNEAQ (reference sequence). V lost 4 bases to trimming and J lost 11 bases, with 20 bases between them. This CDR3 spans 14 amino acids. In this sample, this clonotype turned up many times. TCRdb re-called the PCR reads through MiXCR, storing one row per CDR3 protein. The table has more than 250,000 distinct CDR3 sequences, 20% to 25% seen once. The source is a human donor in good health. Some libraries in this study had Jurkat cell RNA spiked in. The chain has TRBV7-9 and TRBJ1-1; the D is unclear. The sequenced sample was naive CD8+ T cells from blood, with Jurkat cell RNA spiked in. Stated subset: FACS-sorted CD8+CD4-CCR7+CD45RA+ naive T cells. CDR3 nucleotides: TGTGCCAGCAGCTCCATCGGTCGAGGCGCACGGGCTTTCTTT. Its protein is CASSSIGRGARAFF.